Included here is one T cell receptor beta chain sequence, with context. The antigen is unknown. V was clipped by 1 base and J by 2 bases, with 8 bases between them. Germline V gene data show CDR1 as SGHTA and CDR2 as FQGNSA. The CDR3 covers 14 residues. The source of the sample is a study of OX40 agonist ivuxolimab in advanced cancers. At the level of the study: As their treatment, patients were administered ivuxolimab, an agonistic anti-OX40 (CD134) antibody. Among those enrolled, mean age was roughly 55 years (range about 23 to 85) and 82.7% were male. General observations from the study: The authors also found low normalized T-cell clonal expansion in some nonresponders. Expanded clones were, on average, more numerous in CD8+ T cells than in CD4+.

Clones were sequenced by immunoSEQ multiplex PCR, and TCRdb holds only the in-frame ones, with some missing. Here the sample spans approximately 74,000 clones, about four fifths being singletons. The material sequenced was CD4+ or CD8+ T cells sorted from blood, taken in a trial of the OX40 agonist ivuxolimab. V is TRBV7-2 and J is TRBJ1-2; D is unclear. The TCR sequence derives from an adult with an advanced solid tumor such as melanoma, head and neck, liver or kidney cancer. CDR3 sequence reads: CASSLGVGNYGYTF. The CDR3, as DNA: TGTGCCAGCAGCTTAGGGGTGGGGAACTATGGCTACACCTTC.